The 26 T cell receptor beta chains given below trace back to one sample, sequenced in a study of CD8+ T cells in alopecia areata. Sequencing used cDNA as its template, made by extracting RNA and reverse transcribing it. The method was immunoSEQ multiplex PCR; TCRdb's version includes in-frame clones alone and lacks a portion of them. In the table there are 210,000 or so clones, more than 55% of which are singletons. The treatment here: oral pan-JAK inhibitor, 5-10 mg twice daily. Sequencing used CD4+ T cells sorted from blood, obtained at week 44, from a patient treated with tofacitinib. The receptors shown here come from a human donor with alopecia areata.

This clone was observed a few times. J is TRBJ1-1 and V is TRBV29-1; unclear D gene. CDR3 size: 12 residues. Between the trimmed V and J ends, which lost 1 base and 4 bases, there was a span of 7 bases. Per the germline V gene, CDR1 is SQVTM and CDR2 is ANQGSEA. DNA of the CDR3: TGCAGCGTTGAAGTGGCCACCACTGAAGCTTTCTTT. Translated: CSVEVATTEAFF.

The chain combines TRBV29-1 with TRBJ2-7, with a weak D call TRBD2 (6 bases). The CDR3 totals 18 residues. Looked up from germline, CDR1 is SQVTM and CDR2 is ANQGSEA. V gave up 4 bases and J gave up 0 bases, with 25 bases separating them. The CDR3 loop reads CSVGVLPRAGPDSYEQYF. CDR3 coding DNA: TGCAGCGTTGGAGTTCTTCCCCGGGCGGGGCCAGACTCCTACGAGCAGTACTTC.

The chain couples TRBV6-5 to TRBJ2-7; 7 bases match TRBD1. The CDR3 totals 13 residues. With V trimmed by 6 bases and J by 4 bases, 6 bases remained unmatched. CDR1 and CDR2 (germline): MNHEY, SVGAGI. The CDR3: CASRGDSRYEQYF. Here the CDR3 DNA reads TGTGCCAGCAGAGGGGACAGCCGTTACGAGCAGTACTTC.

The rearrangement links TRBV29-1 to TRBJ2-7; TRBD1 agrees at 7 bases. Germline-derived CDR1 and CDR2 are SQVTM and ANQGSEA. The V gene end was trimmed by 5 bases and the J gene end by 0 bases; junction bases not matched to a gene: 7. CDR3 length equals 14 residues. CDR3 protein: CSVRNRGTSYEQYF. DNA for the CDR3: TGCAGCGTTCGTAACAGGGGTACCTCCTACGAGCAGTACTTC.

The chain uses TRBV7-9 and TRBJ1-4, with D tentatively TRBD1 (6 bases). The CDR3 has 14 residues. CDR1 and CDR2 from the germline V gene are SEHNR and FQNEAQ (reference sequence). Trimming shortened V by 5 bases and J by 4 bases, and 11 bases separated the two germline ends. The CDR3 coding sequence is TGTGCCAGCAGCCAAGGACAGAATAATGAAAAACTGTTTTTT. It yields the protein CASSQGQNNEKLFF.

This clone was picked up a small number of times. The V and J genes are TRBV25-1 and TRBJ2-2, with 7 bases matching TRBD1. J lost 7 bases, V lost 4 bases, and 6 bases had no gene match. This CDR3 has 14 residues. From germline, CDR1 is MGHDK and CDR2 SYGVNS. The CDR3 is CASSARRGSGELFF. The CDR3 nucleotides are TGTGCCAGCAGTGCTCGCAGGGGGAGCGGGGAGCTGTTTTTT.

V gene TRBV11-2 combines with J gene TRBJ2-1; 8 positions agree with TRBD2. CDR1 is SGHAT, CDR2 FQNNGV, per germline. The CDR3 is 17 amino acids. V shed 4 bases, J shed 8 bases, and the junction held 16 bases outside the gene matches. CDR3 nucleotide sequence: TGTGCCAGCAGCTCAGCAACCGGGACTAGGGGCAACTATGAGCAGTTCTTC. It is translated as CASSSATGTRGNYEQFF.

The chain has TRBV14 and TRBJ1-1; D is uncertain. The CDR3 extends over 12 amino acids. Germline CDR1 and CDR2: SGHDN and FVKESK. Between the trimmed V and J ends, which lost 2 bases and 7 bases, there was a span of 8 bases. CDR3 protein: CASSQWVDEAFF. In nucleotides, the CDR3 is TGTGCCAGCAGCCAATGGGTGGATGAAGCTTTCTTT.

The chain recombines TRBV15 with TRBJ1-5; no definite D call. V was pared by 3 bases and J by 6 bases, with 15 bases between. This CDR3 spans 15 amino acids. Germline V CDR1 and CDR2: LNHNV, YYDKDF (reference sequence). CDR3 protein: CATSSRVISSQPQHF. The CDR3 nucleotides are TGTGCCACCAGCAGCAGAGTTATCTCCAGTCAGCCCCAGCATTTT.

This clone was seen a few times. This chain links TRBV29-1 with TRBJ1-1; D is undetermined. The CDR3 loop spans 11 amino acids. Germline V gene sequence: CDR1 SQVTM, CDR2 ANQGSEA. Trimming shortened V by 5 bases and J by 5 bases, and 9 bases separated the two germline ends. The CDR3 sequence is CSVLGWTEAFF. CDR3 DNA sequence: TGCAGCGTTTTGGGTTGGACTGAAGCTTTCTTT.

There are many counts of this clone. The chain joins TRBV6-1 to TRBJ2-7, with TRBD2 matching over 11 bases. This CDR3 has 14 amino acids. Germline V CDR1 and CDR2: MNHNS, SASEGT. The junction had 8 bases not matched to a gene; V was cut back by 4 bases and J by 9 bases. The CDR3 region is CASSAIAGGPRQYF. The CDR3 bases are TGTGCCAGCAGTGCCATAGCGGGGGGGCCACGGCAGTACTTC.

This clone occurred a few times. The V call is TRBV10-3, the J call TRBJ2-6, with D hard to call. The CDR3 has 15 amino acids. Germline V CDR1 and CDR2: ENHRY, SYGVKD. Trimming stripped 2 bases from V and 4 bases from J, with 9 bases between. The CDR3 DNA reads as TGTGCCATCAGTGAGACGGTTGTCGGGGCCAACGTCCTGACTTTC. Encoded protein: CAISETVVGANVLTF.

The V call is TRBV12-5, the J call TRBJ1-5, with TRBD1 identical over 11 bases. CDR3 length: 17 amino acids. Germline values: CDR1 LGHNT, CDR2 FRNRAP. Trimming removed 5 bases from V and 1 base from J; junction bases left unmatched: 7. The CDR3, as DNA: TGTGCTAGTGGTCCCGGGACAGGGGGGGTGAGCAATCAGCCCCAGCATTTT. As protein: CASGPGTGGVSNQPQHF.

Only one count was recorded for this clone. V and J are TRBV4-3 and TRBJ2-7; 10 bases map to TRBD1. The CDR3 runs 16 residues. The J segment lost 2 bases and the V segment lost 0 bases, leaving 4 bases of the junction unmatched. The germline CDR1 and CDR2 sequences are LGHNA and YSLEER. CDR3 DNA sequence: TGCGCCAGCAGCCAAGACCTAGGACAGGGGGCCTACGAGCAGTACTTC. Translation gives CASSQDLGQGAYEQYF.

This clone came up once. The CDR3 sequence: CASSQDPGMGNQPQHF. CDR3 in DNA: TGCGCCAGCAGCCAAGATCCGGGTATGGGCAATCAGCCCCAGCATTTT. The gene calls are TRBV4-3 and TRBJ1-5, with D unclear. CDR3 length: 16 amino acids. V lost 0 bases and J 2 bases, leaving 11 bases between the germline ends. Germline CDR1 and CDR2: LGHNA and YSLEER.

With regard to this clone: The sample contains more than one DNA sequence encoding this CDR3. The CDR3 region is CASSFTVNQPQHF. CDR3 bases: TGTGCCAGCAGTTTCACAGTCAATCAGCCCCAGCATTTT. The chain has TRBV27 and TRBJ1-5, with D unresolved. The V gene's germline CDR1 is MNHEY and CDR2 SMNVEV (reference sequence). The CDR3 contains 13 residues. The V gene lost 3 bases and the J gene lost 3 bases, with 6 bases spanning the gap.

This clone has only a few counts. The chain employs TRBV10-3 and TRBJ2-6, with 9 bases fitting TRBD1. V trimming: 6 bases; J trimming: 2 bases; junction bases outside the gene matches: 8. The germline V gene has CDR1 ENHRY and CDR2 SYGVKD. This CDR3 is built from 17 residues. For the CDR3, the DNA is TGTGCCATCAGGCCAACGGGACAGGGTCCTGGGGCCAACGTCCTGACTTTC. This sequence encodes CAIRPTGQGPGANVLTF.

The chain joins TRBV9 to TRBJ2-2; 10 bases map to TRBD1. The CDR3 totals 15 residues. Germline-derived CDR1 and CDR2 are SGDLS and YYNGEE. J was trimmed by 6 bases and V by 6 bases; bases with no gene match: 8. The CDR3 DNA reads TGTGCCAGCACGGCGACAGGGGGCGCGGCCGGGGAGCTGTTTTTT. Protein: CASTATGGAAGELFF.

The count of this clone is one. The CDR3 is CATSRDIGLIGTDTQYF. The CDR3, as DNA: TGTGCCACCAGCAGAGATATCGGACTTATAGGCACAGATACGCAGTATTTT. The chain uses TRBV15 and TRBJ2-3; weak D call: TRBD2 (5 bases). V lost 0 bases, J lost 1 base, and 14 bases lay in between. The CDR3 contains 17 residues. Germline values: CDR1 LNHNV, CDR2 YYDKDF (reference sequence).

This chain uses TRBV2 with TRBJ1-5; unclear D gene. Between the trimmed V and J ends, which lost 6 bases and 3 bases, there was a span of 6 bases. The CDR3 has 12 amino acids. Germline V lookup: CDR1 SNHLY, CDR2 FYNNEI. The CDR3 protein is CASREANQPQHF. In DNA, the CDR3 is TGTGCCAGCAGGGAGGCCAATCAGCCCCAGCATTTT. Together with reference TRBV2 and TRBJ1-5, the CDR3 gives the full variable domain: EPEVTQTPSHQVTQMGQEVILRCVPISNHLYFYWYRQILGQKVEFLVSFYNNEISEKSEIFDDQFSVERPDGSNFTLKIRSTKLEDSAMYFCASREANQPQHFGDGTRLSIL.

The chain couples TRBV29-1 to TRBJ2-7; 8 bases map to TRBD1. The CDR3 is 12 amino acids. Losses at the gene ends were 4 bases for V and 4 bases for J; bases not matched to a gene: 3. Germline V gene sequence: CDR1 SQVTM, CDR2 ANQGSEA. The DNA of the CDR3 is TGCAGCGTTGTACAGGGGGTATACGAGCAGTACTTC. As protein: CSVVQGVYEQYF.

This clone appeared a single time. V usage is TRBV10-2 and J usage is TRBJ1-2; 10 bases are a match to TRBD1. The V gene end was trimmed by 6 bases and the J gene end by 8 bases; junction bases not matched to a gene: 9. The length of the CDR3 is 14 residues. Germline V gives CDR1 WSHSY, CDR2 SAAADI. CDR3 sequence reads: CASSLDRGRRGYTF. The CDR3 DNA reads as TGCGCCAGCAGCCTTGACAGGGGGCGGAGAGGCTACACCTTC.

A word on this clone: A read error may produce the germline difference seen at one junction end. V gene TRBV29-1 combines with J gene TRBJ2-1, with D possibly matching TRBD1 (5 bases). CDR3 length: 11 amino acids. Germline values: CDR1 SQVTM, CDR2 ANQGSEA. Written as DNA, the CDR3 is TGCAGCGCTGAAGGGGCGAGTGAGCAGTTCTTC. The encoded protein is CSAEGASEQFF.

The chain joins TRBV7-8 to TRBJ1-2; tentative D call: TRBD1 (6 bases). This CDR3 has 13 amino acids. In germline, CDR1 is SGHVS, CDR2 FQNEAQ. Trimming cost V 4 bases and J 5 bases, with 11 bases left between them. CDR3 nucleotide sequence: TGTGCCAGCAGCTCGCGGACAGCGTATGGCTACACCTTC. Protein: CASSSRTAYGYTF.

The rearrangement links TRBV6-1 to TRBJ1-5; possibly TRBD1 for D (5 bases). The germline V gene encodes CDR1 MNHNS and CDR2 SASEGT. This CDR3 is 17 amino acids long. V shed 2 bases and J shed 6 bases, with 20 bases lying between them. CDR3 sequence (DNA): TGTGCCAGCAGTGAAATCTGGAGCAGGGAGGTGTTTCAGCCCCAGCATTTT. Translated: CASSEIWSREVFQPQHF.

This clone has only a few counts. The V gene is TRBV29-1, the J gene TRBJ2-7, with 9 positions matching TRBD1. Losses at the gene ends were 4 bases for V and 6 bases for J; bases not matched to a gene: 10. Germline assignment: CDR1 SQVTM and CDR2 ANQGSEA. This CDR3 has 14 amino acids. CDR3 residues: CSVVRGDRVSEQYF. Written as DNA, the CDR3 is TGCAGCGTTGTACGCGGGGACAGGGTCTCCGAGCAGTACTTC.